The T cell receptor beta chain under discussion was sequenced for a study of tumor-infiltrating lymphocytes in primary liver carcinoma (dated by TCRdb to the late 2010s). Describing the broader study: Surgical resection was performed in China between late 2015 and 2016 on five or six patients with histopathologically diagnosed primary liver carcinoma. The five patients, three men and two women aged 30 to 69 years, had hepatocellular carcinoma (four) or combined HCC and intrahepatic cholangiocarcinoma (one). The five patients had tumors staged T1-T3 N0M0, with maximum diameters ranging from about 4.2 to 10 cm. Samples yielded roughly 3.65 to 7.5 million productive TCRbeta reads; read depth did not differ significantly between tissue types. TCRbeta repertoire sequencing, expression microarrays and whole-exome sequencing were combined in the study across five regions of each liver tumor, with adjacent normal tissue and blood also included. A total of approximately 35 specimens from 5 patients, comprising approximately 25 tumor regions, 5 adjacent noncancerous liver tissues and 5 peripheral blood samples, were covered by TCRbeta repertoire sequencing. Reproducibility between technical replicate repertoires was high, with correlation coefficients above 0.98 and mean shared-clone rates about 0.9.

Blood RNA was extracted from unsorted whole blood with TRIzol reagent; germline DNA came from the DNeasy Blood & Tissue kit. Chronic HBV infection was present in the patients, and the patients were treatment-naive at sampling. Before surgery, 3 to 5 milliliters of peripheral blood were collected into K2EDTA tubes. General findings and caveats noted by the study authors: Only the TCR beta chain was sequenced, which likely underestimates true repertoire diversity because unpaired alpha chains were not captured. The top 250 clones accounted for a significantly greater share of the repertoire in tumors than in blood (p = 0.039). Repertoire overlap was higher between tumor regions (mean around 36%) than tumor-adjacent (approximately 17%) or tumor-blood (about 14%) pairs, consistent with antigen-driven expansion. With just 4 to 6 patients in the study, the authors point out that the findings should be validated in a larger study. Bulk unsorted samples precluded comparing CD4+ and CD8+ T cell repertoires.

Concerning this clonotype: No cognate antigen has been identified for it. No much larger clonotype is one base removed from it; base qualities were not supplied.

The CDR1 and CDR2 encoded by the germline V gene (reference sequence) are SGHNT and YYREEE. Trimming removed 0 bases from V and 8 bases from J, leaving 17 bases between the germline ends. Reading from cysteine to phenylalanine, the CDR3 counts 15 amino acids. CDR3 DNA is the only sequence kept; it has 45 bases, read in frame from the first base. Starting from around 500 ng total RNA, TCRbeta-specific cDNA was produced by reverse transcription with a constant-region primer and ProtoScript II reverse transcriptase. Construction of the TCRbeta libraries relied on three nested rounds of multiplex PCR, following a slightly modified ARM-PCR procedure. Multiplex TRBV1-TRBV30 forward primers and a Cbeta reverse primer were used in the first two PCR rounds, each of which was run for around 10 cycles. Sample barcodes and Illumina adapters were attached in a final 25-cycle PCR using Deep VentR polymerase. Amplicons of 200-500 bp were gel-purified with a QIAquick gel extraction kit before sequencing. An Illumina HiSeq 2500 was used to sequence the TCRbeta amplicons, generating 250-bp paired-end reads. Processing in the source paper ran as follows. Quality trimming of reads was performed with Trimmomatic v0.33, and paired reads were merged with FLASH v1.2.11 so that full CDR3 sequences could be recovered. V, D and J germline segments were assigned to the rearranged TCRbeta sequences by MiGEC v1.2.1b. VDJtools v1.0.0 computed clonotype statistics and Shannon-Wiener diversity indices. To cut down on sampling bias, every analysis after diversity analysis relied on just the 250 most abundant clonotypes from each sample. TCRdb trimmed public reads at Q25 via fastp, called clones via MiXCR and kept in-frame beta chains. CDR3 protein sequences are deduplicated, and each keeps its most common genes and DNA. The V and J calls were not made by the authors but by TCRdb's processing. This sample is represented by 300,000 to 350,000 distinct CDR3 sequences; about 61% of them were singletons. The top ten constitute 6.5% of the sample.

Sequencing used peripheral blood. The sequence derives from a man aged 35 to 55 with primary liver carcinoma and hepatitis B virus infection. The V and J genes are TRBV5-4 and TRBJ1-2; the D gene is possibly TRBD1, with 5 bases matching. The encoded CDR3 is CASSLGGERVRGYTF. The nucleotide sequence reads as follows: TGTGCCAGCAGCTTGGGGGGCGAGCGGGTACGCGGCTACACCTTC.